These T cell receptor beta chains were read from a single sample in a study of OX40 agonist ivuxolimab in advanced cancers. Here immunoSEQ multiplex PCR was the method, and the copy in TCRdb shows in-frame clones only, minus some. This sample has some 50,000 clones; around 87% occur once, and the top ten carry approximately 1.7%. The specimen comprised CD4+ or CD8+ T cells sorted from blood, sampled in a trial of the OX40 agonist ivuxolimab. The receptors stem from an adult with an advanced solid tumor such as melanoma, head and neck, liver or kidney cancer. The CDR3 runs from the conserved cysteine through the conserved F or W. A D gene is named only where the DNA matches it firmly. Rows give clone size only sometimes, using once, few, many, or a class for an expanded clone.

TGTGCCAGCAGTTCAAGCGTGGAGAATCAGCCCCAGCATTTT,CASSSSVENQPQHF,.,14,.,TRBV6-5,TRBJ1-5
TGTGCCAGCAGCTCCACCGTGGGGCGTAGGTCCTATAATTCACCCCTCCACTTT,CASSSTVGRRSYNSPLHF,.,18,.,TRBV5-6,TRBJ1-6
TGTGCCAGTAGTATTCGAGGTGGAGCTTTCTTT,CASSIRGGAFF,.,11,.,TRBV19,TRBJ1-1
TGTGCCAGCAGTGAATTTTACGGACATTTCAATCAGCCCCAGCATTTT,CASSEFYGHFNQPQHF,.,16,.,TRBV6-1,TRBJ1-5
TGTGCCAGCAGCTCCAGGGTTGTCGGTAATGAAAAACTGTTTTTT,CASSSRVVGNEKLFF,.,15,.,TRBV7-6,TRBJ1-4
TGTGCCAGCAGCAACCGAGCGGGAGTCTACGAGCAGTACTTC,CASSNRAGVYEQYF,.,14,TRBD2,TRBV7-2,TRBJ2-7
TGTGCCAGCACCCAGGAGTTTAACTATGGCTACACCTTC,CASTQEFNYGYTF,.,13,.,TRBV6-1,TRBJ1-2
TGTGCCAGCAGCCTCAGCTATTATCAGCCCCAGCATTTT,CASSLSYYQPQHF,.,13,.,TRBV5-6,TRBJ1-5
TGCGCCAGCAGCCAGGACAGGGCAGGGACCGGGGAGCTGTTTTTT,CASSQDRAGTGELFF,.,15,TRBD1,TRBV4-1,TRBJ2-2
TGTGCCAGCAGCTCGGTTGACATACTCTACGAGCAGTACTTC,CASSSVDILYEQYF,.,14,.,TRBV5-4,TRBJ2-7
TGTGCCAGCAGTCGGGACGGGGCGCAGCCCCAGCATTTT,CASSRDGAQPQHF,.,13,.,TRBV6-1,TRBJ1-5
TGTGCCAGCAGCAGGACTAGCGGGGGCGGTGAGCAGTTCTTC,CASSRTSGGGEQFF,.,14,TRBD2,TRBV7-7,TRBJ2-1
TGTGCCAGCAACATACTAGTGGATACCGGGGAGCTGTTTTTT,CASNILVDTGELFF,.,14,.,TRBV2,TRBJ2-2
TGTGCCACAAAACCACAGGAGTCTAATGAAAAACTGTTTTTT,CATKPQESNEKLFF,.,14,.,TRBV6-6,TRBJ1-4
TGCGCCAGTGCCCCCTGGACAGGACCCTACAATGAGCAGTTCTTC,CASAPWTGPYNEQFF,.,15,TRBD1,TRBV5-1,TRBJ2-1
TGCGCCAGCAGTGAAGTGGGCAATCAGCCCCAGCATTTT,CASSEVGNQPQHF,.,13,.,TRBV10-1,TRBJ1-5
TGCGCCAGCAGCCAAGATGGGACAGGTAACTATGGCTACACCTTC,CASSQDGTGNYGYTF,.,15,TRBD1,TRBV4-1,TRBJ1-2
TGTGCCAGCAGCCCTGACCCGCGCGACCCGACAGGGACGAGAAACACCATATATTTT,CASSPDPRDPTGTRNTIYF,.,19,TRBD1,TRBV28,TRBJ1-3
TGTGCCAGCGAGGACAGGGCTAAAGAGACCCAGTACTTC,CASEDRAKETQYF,.,13,TRBD1,TRBV28,TRBJ2-5
TGTGCCACCAGACCCGGACTAGCGGGGCACCAAGAGACCCAGTACTTC,CATRPGLAGHQETQYF,.,16,TRBD2,TRBV15,TRBJ2-5
TGTGCCAGCAGCCCCGGACAGCGGTCATCGCCCCAGCATTTT,CASSPGQRSSPQHF,few,14,.,TRBV6-5,TRBJ1-5
TGTGCCAGCAGTGCTTGGGTCTCGGCGGATACGCAGTATTTT,CASSAWVSADTQYF,once,14,.,TRBV6-5,TRBJ2-3
TGTGCCAGTAGTATGGTTTTCTCGCCCGCGAACACCGGGGAGCTGTTTTTT,CASSMVFSPANTGELFF,.,17,.,TRBV19,TRBJ2-2
TGTGCCAGCAGTTACGCGACCTATGAAAAACTGTTTTTT,CASSYATYEKLFF,once,13,.,TRBV6-6,TRBJ1-4
TGTGCCAGCAGCTCCTGGGGGGATCAGCCCCAGCATTTT,CASSSWGDQPQHF,.,13,.,TRBV7-6,TRBJ1-5
TGCAGTGCTAGTTCAGCAGATACGCAGTATTTT,CSASSADTQYF,.,11,.,TRBV20-1,TRBJ2-3
TGTGCCAGCGGTCAGCCGAACTATGGCTACACCTTC,CASGQPNYGYTF,once,12,.,TRBV27,TRBJ1-2
TGTGCCAGCAGCGTAGGCAGGGGCAATCAGCCCCAGCATTTT,CASSVGRGNQPQHF,.,14,.,TRBV5-8,TRBJ1-5
TGTGCCAGCGGGAAGAGTTACGAGCAGTACTTC,CASGKSYEQYF,few,11,.,TRBV11-2,TRBJ2-7
TGTGCCAGCAGTAGGACCCCGGGGAACGAAAAACTGTTTTTT,CASSRTPGNEKLFF,.,14,.,TRBV2,TRBJ1-4
TGTGCCAGCAGGAGGGGTCCGGGCACAGATACGCAGTATTTT,CASRRGPGTDTQYF,.,14,.,TRBV2,TRBJ2-3
TGTGCCAGCAGCTTAGTACAAGAAGCGGCCACCATATATTTT,CASSLVQEAATIYF,.,14,.,TRBV7-6,TRBJ1-3
TGTGCCAGCTCGGAGGGAGGGCCGGCAGATACGCAGTATTTT,CASSEGGPADTQYF,.,14,TRBD2,TRBV28,TRBJ2-3
TGTGCCAGCAGCTTGGGGGGTTTCGATGAAAAACTGTTTTTT,CASSLGGFDEKLFF,once,14,.,TRBV7-9,TRBJ1-4
TGTGCCAGCAGTTACGCCCAAAGGAACAGGGCCTACGAGCAGTACTTC,CASSYAQRNRAYEQYF,.,16,.,TRBV6-6,TRBJ2-7
TGTGCCAGCAGCTTAGAATACCGGGGTGGGTCGAGCTCCTACAATGAGCAGTTCTTC,CASSLEYRGGSSSYNEQFF,.,19,.,TRBV11-2,TRBJ2-1
TGTGCCAGCAGTTACAAGGGTGCCTGGACTGAAGCTTTCTTT,CASSYKGAWTEAFF,.,14,.,TRBV6-5,TRBJ1-1
TGCAGCGCCCAGGGGGGTGCTGGAAACACCATATATTTT,CSAQGGAGNTIYF,.,13,TRBD1,TRBV29-1,TRBJ1-3
TGTGCCAGCACCGGGGACAGGCCCCATACCAGCTCTGGAAACACCATATATTTT,CASTGDRPHTSSGNTIYF,.,18,TRBD1,TRBV5-4,TRBJ1-3
TGTGCCAGCAGCTTGGCCGGCGTCGGCGACGGCTACACCTTC,CASSLAGVGDGYTF,.,14,.,TRBV5-4,TRBJ1-2
TGTGCCTGGAGTGGAACAGGGGATGAGCAGTTCTTC,CAWSGTGDEQFF,.,12,TRBD1,TRBV30,TRBJ2-1
TGTGCCAGCAGCTTGGATGGGGATCAGCCCCAGCATTTT,CASSLDGDQPQHF,.,13,.,TRBV5-6,TRBJ1-5
TGTGCCAGCAGCAAAGTTCAAACGAACACCGGGGAGCTGTTTTTT,CASSKVQTNTGELFF,.,15,.,TRBV7-9,TRBJ2-2
TGTGCCAGCAAACTAGCGGATGGTTACGAGCAGTACTTC,CASKLADGYEQYF,.,13,TRBD2,TRBV6-5,TRBJ2-7
TGTGCCAGCAGCTTATCCCATAGCACAGATACGCAGTATTTT,CASSLSHSTDTQYF,.,14,.,TRBV11-3,TRBJ2-3
TGTGCCAGCAGCTTAGGGGGGTGGGGGAGAGGGTACAATGAGCAGTTCTTC,CASSLGGWGRGYNEQFF,.,17,.,TRBV7-9,TRBJ2-1